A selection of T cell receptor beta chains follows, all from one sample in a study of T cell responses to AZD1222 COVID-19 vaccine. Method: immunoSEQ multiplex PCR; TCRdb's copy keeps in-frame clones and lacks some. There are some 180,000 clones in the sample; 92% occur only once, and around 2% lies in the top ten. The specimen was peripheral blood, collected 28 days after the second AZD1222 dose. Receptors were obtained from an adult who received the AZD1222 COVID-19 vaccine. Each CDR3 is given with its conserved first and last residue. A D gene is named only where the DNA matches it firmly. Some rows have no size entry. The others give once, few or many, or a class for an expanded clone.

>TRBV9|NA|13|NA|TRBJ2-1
TGTGCCAGCAGCGTTGACAGTTACAATGAGCAGTTCTTC
CASSVDSYNEQFF
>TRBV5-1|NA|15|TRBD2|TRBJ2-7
TGCGCCAGCAGCTTGTCTCGGGGGGGCCTTTACGAGCAGTACTTC
CASSLSRGGLYEQYF
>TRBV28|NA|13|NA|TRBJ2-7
TGTGCCAGCAGTCACCCCAAGGTGGGAGAGCAGTACTTC
CASSHPKVGEQYF
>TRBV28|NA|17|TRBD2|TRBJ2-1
TGTGCCAGCAGAAAAGGACTAGCGGGAGGATTGAACAATGAGCAGTTCTTC
CASRKGLAGGLNNEQFF
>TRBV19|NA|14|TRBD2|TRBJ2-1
TGTGCCACCACTGGGGCGGGGGGGCCTCGCGAGCAGTTCTTC
CATTGAGGPREQFF
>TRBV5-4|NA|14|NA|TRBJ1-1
TGTGCCAGCAGTCATGACCAAATGGGGACTGAAGCTTTCTTT
CASSHDQMGTEAFF
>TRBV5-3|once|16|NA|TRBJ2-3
TGTGCCAGAAGCTTCCTAGGCCGACCAAACACAGATACGCAGTATTTT
CARSFLGRPNTDTQYF
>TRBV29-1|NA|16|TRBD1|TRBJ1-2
TGCAGCGTTGGCGGGGACAGGGGGCGCGGCGACTATGGCTACACCTTC
CSVGGDRGRGDYGYTF
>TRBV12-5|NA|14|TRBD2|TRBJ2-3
TGTGCTAGTGCCTGGACTAGCCCGATAGATACGCAGTATTTT
CASAWTSPIDTQYF
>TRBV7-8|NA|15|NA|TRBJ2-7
TGTGCCAGCAGCCCCCCGCGTAATTCCGCCTACGAGCAGTACTTC
CASSPPRNSAYEQYF
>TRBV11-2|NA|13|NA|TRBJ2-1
TGTGCCAGCAGCTTAGGGAGGGGAAATGAGCAGTTCTTC
CASSLGRGNEQFF
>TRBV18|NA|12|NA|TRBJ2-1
TGTGCCAGCTACGGGGAAGGGAATGAGCAGTTCTTC
CASYGEGNEQFF
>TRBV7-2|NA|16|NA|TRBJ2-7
TGTGCCAGCAGCTCCGGCTTGGGTAGCGGCTCCTACGAGCAGTACTTC
CASSSGLGSGSYEQYF